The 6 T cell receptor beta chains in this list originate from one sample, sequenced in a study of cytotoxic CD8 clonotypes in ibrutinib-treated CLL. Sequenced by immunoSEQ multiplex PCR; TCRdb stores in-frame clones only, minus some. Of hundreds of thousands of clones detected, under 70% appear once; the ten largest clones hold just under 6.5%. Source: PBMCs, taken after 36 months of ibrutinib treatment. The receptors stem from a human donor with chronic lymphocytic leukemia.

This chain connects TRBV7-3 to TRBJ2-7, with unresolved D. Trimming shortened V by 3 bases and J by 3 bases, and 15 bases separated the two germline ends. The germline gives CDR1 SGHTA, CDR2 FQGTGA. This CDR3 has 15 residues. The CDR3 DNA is TGTGCCAGCAGCTTTCTACCGGGCGTTGGCTACGAGCAGTACTTC. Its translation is CASSFLPGVGYEQYF.

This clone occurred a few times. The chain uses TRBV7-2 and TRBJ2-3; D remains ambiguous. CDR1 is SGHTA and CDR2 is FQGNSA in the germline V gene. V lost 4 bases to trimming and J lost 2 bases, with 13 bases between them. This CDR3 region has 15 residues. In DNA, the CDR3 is TGTGCCAGCAGCTCGTACACTTCATACACAGATACGCAGTATTTT. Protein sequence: CASSSYTSYTDTQYF.

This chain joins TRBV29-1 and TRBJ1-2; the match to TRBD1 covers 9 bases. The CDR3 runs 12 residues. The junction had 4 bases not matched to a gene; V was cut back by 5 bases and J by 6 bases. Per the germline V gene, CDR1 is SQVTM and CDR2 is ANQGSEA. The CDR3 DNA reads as TGCAGCGTTCCGACAGGGGGTGATGGCTACACCTTC. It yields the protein CSVPTGGDGYTF.

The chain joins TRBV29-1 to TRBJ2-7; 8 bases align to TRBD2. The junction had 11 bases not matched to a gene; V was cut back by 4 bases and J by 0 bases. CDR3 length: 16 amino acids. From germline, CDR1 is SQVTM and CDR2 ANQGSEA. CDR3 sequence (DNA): TGCAGCGTTGTAGGGACTAGGCAGGGAACCTCCTACGAGCAGTACTTC. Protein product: CSVVGTRQGTSYEQYF.

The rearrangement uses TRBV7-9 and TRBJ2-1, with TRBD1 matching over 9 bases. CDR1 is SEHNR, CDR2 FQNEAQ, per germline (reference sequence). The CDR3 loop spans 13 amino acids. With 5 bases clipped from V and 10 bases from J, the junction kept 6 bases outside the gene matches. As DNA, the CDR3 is TGTGCCAGCAGCGATGGGACAGGGAAAGAGCAGTTCTTC. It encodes CASSDGTGKEQFF.

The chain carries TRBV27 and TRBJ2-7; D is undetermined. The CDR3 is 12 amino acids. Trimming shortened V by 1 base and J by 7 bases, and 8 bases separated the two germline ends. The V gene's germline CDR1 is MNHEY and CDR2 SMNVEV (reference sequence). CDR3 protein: CASSLYGREQYF. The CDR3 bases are TGTGCCAGCAGTTTATACGGTAGGGAGCAGTACTTC.